The T cell receptor beta chain described here comes from a study of T cells expressing NK-cell markers. Study summary: Sorted CD3+CD56-NKG2C+, CD3+CD56+NKG2C- and CD3+CD56+NKG2C+ T cells were the source of the TCR beta repertoires. General study points: A range of about 1.0-7.5% of CD8+ T cells consisted of dominant NKG2C+ clonotypes in more than five donors.

Details on this clonotype: Its target is unknown.

The CDR3 has 13 residues. The germline CDR1 and CDR2 sequences are LGHNA and YSLEER. As the method of synthesis, 5'RACE template switching with UMIs yielded TCR beta cDNA. One entry per CDR3 protein, without DNA, is what TCRdb gives after re-calling the 5' RACE reads. This repertoire comprises hundreds of thousands of distinct CDR3 sequences; its ten largest clones make up 7.3%. Sequencing input: blood T cells: a sorted CD56 or NKG2C T cell subset, CD4+ or CD8+ T cells, or bulk PBMC T cells (not recorded which). The rearrangement joins TRBV4-3 to TRBJ1-1; TCRdb's D call, TRBD1, is unchecked because there is no DNA. The origin of this receptor is a woman aged 18 to 69 in good health. CDR3 sequence reads: CASSPSLRAEAFF.